These 23 T cell receptor beta chains share one sample of origin, sequenced in a study of cytomegalovirus exposure and HLA in healthy donors. PCR employed 60 Vbeta and 13 Jbeta primers. The table came from immunoSEQ multiplex PCR; TCRdb's copy has only in-frame clones and leaves some out. The sample includes approximately 120,000 clones, around 70% of them seen just once. The sequencing sample was made of PBMCs. These receptor sequences come from a man in his forties in good health and CMV-seropositive.

The chain uses TRBV7-2 and TRBJ1-1; D is unclear. The CDR3 is made up of 16 amino acids. The germline CDR1 and CDR2 sequences are SGHTA and FQGNSA. V was clipped by 1 base and J by 2 bases, with 14 bases between them. The CDR3 nucleotides read TGTGCCAGCAGCTTAGTACTAATGGCAAGAAACACTGAAGCTTTCTTT. Amino acid sequence: CASSLVLMARNTEAFF.

The chain uses TRBV6-6 and TRBJ2-3; no clear D gene. The CDR3 runs 13 residues. Trimming stripped 5 bases from V and 2 bases from J, with 8 bases between. The germline V gene encodes CDR1 MNHNY and CDR2 SVGAGI (reference sequence). CDR3 DNA: TGTGCCAGCAGTACTATGTCCACAGATACGCAGTATTTT. It encodes CASSTMSTDTQYF.

On this clone itself: In the same sample, other DNA sequences code for this CDR3. The chain's CDR3 is CASSPGLSTDTQYF. Written as DNA, the CDR3 is TGTGCCAGCAGTCCGGGACTGAGCACAGATACGCAGTATTTT. The V and J genes are TRBV2 and TRBJ2-3, with D perhaps matching TRBD2 (6 bases). The germline CDR1 and CDR2 sequences are SNHLY and FYNNEI. Trimming left V 5 bases short and J 0 bases short, with 9 bases between. This CDR3 contains 14 residues.

This clone was observed once. The chain joins TRBV14 to TRBJ2-3; 7 bases agree with TRBD2. The V gene's germline CDR1 is SGHDN and CDR2 FVKESK. This CDR3 contains 17 residues. Losses at the gene ends were 3 bases for V and 0 bases for J; bases not matched to a gene: 9. CDR3 sequence: CASSHRASGPSTDTQYF. In DNA form, the CDR3 reads TGTGCCAGCAGCCATCGGGCTAGCGGCCCTAGCACAGATACGCAGTATTTT.

The J gene is TRBJ1-5, the V gene TRBV19; possibly TRBD1 for D (5 bases). The CDR3 runs to 17 residues. The germline V gene has CDR1 LNHDA and CDR2 SQIVND (reference sequence). V lost 3 bases and J 1 base, leaving 16 bases between the germline ends. As DNA, the CDR3 is TGTGCCAGTAGTATTTTGATCGGGGGAGGAAGCAATCAGCCCCAGCATTTT. Its translation: CASSILIGGGSNQPQHF.

This chain uses TRBV7-8 with TRBJ2-1, with 9 bases that match TRBD2. The V gene end was trimmed by 0 bases and the J gene end by 5 bases; junction bases not matched to a gene: 2. CDR1 is SGHVS and CDR2 is FQNEAQ in the germline V gene. The CDR3 extends over 15 amino acids. This CDR3 reads CASSLARGGNNEQFF. The CDR3 DNA reads as TGTGCCAGCAGCTTAGCGCGGGGGGGGAACAATGAGCAGTTCTTC.

This clone is a singleton in its sample. The chain is built from TRBV13 and TRBJ2-1, with D perhaps matching TRBD2 (5 bases). V was clipped by 5 bases and J by 6 bases, with 17 bases between them. The germline V gene has CDR1 PRHDT and CDR2 FYEKMQ (reference sequence). The CDR3 contains 15 residues. This chain's CDR3 is CASSQSGLYLNEQFF. The CDR3 region has the DNA TGTGCCAGCAGCCAGTCAGGACTCTACCTCAATGAGCAGTTCTTC.

This clone was counted only a few times. V and J are TRBV5-1 and TRBJ1-4; the match to TRBD1 covers 7 bases. The germline CDR1 and CDR2 sequences are SGHRS and YFSETQ. Germline trimming cut 1 base from V and 4 bases from J; bases unmatched to any gene: 4. The CDR3 consists of 15 residues. CDR3 nucleotides: TGCGCCAGCAGCTTGACTGGACAGGTTAATGAAAAACTGTTTTTT. It encodes CASSLTGQVNEKLFF. The full variable domain, with the rest looked up from reference TRBV5-1 and TRBJ1-4, is KAGVTQTPRYLIKTRGQQVTLSCSPISGHRSVSWYQQTPGQGLQFLFEYFSETQRNKGNFPGRFSGRQFSNSRSEMNVSTLELGDSALYLCASSLTGQVNEKLFFGSGTQLSVL.

This sequence joins TRBV11-2 and TRBJ1-5; D is perhaps TRBD1 (6 bases). The germline CDR1 and CDR2 sequences are SGHAT and FQNNGV. V lost 5 bases and J 4 bases, leaving 9 bases between the germline ends. There are 13 residues in the CDR3. CDR3 residues: CASSIGQNQPQHF. Here the CDR3 DNA reads TGTGCCAGCAGCATAGGACAGAATCAGCCCCAGCATTTT.

This chain uses TRBV6-6 with TRBJ2-7; 9 positions agree with TRBD1. Unmatched junction bases numbered 1, after V lost 4 bases and J lost 3 bases. Germline CDR1 is MNHNY and CDR2 is SVGAGI (reference sequence). The CDR3 totals 13 residues. In nucleotides, the CDR3 is TGTGCCAGCAGTTGGGACAGGGACTACGAGCAGTACTTC. This gives the protein CASSWDRDYEQYF.

This clone was seen a few times. In nucleotides, the CDR3 is TGTGCCAGCAGCCAACCGTGGGGGACAGGGTTAGTTACTGAAGCTTTCTTT. It codes for CASSQPWGTGLVTEAFF. The chain employs TRBV7-9 and TRBJ1-1; the match to TRBD1 covers 9 bases. Germline CDR1 reads SEHNR; CDR2 reads FQNEAQ (reference sequence). V gave up 5 bases and J gave up 5 bases; unmatched junction bases: 15. The CDR3 consists of 17 residues.

On this clone itself: Other DNA variants within this sample encode the same CDR3. CDR3 DNA sequence: TGTGCCAGCAGTGAATCGGAGACCCAGTACTTC. Translating gives CASSESETQYF. This chain joins TRBV6-1 and TRBJ2-5; D is undetermined. The V gene's germline CDR1 is MNHNS and CDR2 SASEGT. Between the trimmed V and J ends, which lost 2 bases and 5 bases, there was a span of 3 bases. The CDR3 runs to 11 residues.

The sample holds one count of this clone. This chain connects TRBV7-7 to TRBJ1-1; possibly TRBD1 for D (6 bases). Germline values: CDR1 SSHAT, CDR2 FNYEAQ (reference sequence). CDR3 size: 17 residues. V lost 6 bases and J 7 bases, leaving 27 bases between the germline ends. The CDR3 region is CASSKISPGRDKGEAFF. For the CDR3, the DNA is TGTGCCAGCAGTAAGATTAGCCCGGGCAGGGACAAGGGTGAAGCTTTCTTT.

This clone occurred once. The rearrangement joins TRBV11-2 to TRBJ2-7; D gene ambiguous. Trimming took 0 bases from V and 2 from J, leaving 11 bases between them. Germline-derived CDR1 and CDR2 are SGHAT and FQNNGV. CDR3 size: 15 residues. The CDR3 DNA sequence: TGTGCCAGCAGCTTAGATACAGTTTCGGCCTACGAGCAGTACTTC. Residues: CASSLDTVSAYEQYF.

The V and J genes are TRBV7-9 and TRBJ2-1, with D possibly matching TRBD1 (5 bases). Germline V lookup: CDR1 SEHNR, CDR2 FQNEAQ (reference sequence). The CDR3 consists of 13 residues. The ends were cut back, 4 bases at V and 7 bases at J, with 11 bases in the middle. The CDR3 loop reads CASSWTLENEQFF. Written as DNA, the CDR3 is TGTGCCAGCAGCTGGACACTGGAGAATGAGCAGTTCTTC.

This clone was seen a few times. An end of the junction does not agree with germline; a read error may underlie this. This chain connects TRBV10-3 to TRBJ2-5, with D uncertain. In germline, CDR1 is ENHRY, CDR2 SYGVKD. The CDR3 has 12 residues. The CDR3 coding sequence is TGTGCCATCAGTGAGTCCTTAGAGGCCCAGTACTTC. Translating it yields CAISESLEAQYF.

The chain employs TRBV7-3 and TRBJ1-2; a possible D gene is TRBD1 (6 bases). Germline assignment: CDR1 SGHTA and CDR2 FQGTGA. The CDR3 totals 15 residues. With 2 bases removed from V and 2 bases from J, the gap between germline ends came to 12 bases. The CDR3, as DNA: TGTGCCAGCAGCTTATCGGGGGGGCAGAACTATGGCTACACCTTC. This sequence encodes CASSLSGGQNYGYTF.

This rearrangement joins TRBV4-3 to TRBJ1-4; D remains unclear. The CDR3 is 17 residues long. V lost 2 bases and J 5 bases, leaving 18 bases between the germline ends. Germline V lookup: CDR1 LGHNA, CDR2 YSLEER. Here the CDR3 reads CASSQYPPAARNEKLFF. Written as DNA, the CDR3 is TGCGCCAGCAGCCAATACCCCCCGGCGGCACGAAATGAAAAACTGTTTTTT.

The chain links TRBV7-9 to TRBJ1-5; TRBD1 matches at 8 bases. With V trimmed by 5 bases and J by 6 bases, 9 bases remained unmatched. The CDR3 contains 15 residues. Germline lookup yields CDR1 SEHNR and CDR2 FQNEAQ (reference sequence). The CDR3 here is CASSEGQVTGQPQHF. In DNA form, the CDR3 reads TGTGCCAGCAGCGAGGGACAGGTAACGGGTCAGCCCCAGCATTTT.

The CDR3 region is CASSPGQNNQPQHF. The CDR3 nucleotides are TGCGCCAGCAGCCCCGGACAGAACAATCAGCCCCAGCATTTT. The J gene is TRBJ1-5, the V gene TRBV5-1, with D possibly TRBD1 on 6 matching bases. This CDR3 region has 14 residues. Trimming shortened V by 4 bases and J by 3 bases, and 11 bases separated the two germline ends. CDR1 is SGHRS and CDR2 is YFSETQ in the germline V gene.

This chain connects TRBV30 to TRBJ1-5; no firm D call. This CDR3 region has 13 residues. The V end lost 3 bases, the J end lost 1 base, and 7 bases lay between the germline ends. CDR1 GTSNPN and CDR2 SVGIG come from the germline V gene (reference sequence). CDR3 DNA: TGTGCCTGGAGCGGTCAAAGCAATCAGCCCCAGCATTTT. This gives the protein CAWSGQSNQPQHF.

The gene calls are TRBV10-1 and TRBJ2-3; 11 bases map to TRBD2. Germline V gene data show CDR1 as WNHNN and CDR2 as SYGVQD (reference sequence). The junction had 1 base not matched to a gene; V was cut back by 4 bases and J by 1 base. The CDR3 length is 15 residues. The CDR3 reads CASSVTSGGTDTQYF. The CDR3 nucleotides read TGCGCCAGCAGTGTGACTAGCGGGGGCACAGATACGCAGTATTTT.

V and J are TRBV5-8 and TRBJ1-5, with TRBD1 matching over 9 bases. The CDR3 totals 14 residues. Per germline, CDR1 SGHTS and CDR2 YDEGEE. The V segment lost 4 bases and the J segment 12 bases; nucleotides outside the gene matches: 11. The CDR3 bases are TGTGCCAGCAGCACGGGACAGGGAGGAAGATACCAGCATTTT. Its translation is CASSTGQGGRYQHF.